Below, 5 T cell receptor beta chains from the same sample are listed, as sequenced in a study of blood T cell repertoires in COVID-19. Assay: immunoSEQ multiplex PCR; the TCRdb copy retains only in-frame clones and omits some. Of approximately 260,000 clones in the sample, about 88% were seen once. Sequencing was carried out using peripheral blood. Receptors were obtained from a woman aged 40-49 years who had recovered from COVID-19.

The rearrangement joins TRBV4-3 to TRBJ1-2; 11 bases fit TRBD1. This CDR3 spans 15 amino acids. Trimming took 1 base from V and 4 from J; bases not matched to a gene: 2. The V gene's germline CDR1 is LGHNA and CDR2 YSLEER. The CDR3 nucleotides read TGCGCCAGCAGCCAAGGGACAGGGGGCTCCTATGGCTACACCTTC. This encodes CASSQGTGGSYGYTF.

The V gene is TRBV12-3 or TRBV12-4, the J gene TRBJ2-7; perhaps TRBD1 as D (5 bases). There are 13 residues in the CDR3. V was pared by 6 bases and J by 0 bases, with 9 bases between. The CDR3 nucleotides are TGTGCCAGCAGGATCGACAGCTCCTACGAGCAGTACTTC. Residues: CASRIDSSYEQYF.

Only one count was recorded for this clone. The chain carries TRBV28 and TRBJ1-1; TRBD1 is a possible D gene (6 bases). V lost 2 bases, J lost 12 bases, and 13 bases lay in between. Germline V gene data show CDR1 as MDHEN and CDR2 as SYDVKM. This CDR3 region has 12 residues. The CDR3 loop is CASSLPGTTPFF. CDR3 DNA sequence: TGTGCCAGCAGTTTACCCGGGACAACTCCTTTCTTT.

The chain joins TRBV6-6 to TRBJ1-2, with 9 nucleotides matching TRBD1. Germline CDR1 is MNHNY and CDR2 is SVGAGI (reference sequence). V trimming: 2 bases; J trimming: 6 bases; junction bases outside the gene matches: 4. The CDR3 totals 14 residues. For the CDR3, the DNA is TGTGCCAGCAGTTACCCGGGACAGGGAGATGGCTACACCTTC. Translated: CASSYPGQGDGYTF.

V and J are TRBV20-1 and TRBJ1-1, with D hard to call. The germline V gene has CDR1 DFQATT and CDR2 SNEGSKA (reference sequence). With 3 bases removed from V and 3 bases from J, the gap between germline ends came to 14 bases. The CDR3 totals 14 residues. CDR3 sequence (DNA): TGCAGTGCTAGTTGGGCGGGCCAGGACACTGAAGCTTTCTTT. Amino acids: CSASWAGQDTEAFF.